A selection of T cell receptor beta chains follows, all from one sample in a study of T cell repertoires in cytomegalovirus infection. In TCRdb, the reads were re-called with MiXCR into one record per CDR3 protein. The repertoire holds a few hundred thousand distinct CDR3 sequences, with roughly 15% as singletons. The sequencing sample was made of PBMCs. These receptors came from a human donor in good health (CMV status not recorded). Some clones in this sample may be carry-over from other donors' samples. Both conserved end residues are part of each CDR3. A D gene is named only where the DNA matches it firmly. The listing skips clone size in some rows; elsewhere it reads once, few, many or a size class.

d_call: TRBD1
j_call: TRBJ1-5
v_call: TRBV12-3/TRBV12-4
clone_size: many
cdr3_nt: TGTGCCAGCACTTCCGGGACAGGGTACCAGCCCCAGCATTTT
cdr3_aa: CASTSGTGYQPQHF

d_call: -
j_call: TRBJ1-4
v_call: TRBV4-3
clone_size: many
cdr3_nt: TGCGCCAGCAGCCCTCGGGACACTAATGAAAAACTGTTTTTT
cdr3_aa: CASSPRDTNEKLFF

d_call: -
j_call: TRBJ2-3
v_call: TRBV11-1
clone_size: many
cdr3_nt: TGTGCCAGCAGCTTAAGGGCGGGGACTAGCACAGATACGCAGTATTTT
cdr3_aa: CASSLRAGTSTDTQYF

d_call: -
j_call: TRBJ2-3
v_call: TRBV4-1
clone_size: -
cdr3_nt: TGCGCCAGCAGCCCCCTGATTTTACGTTACACAGATACGCAGTATTTT
cdr3_aa: CASSPLILRYTDTQYF

d_call: -
j_call: TRBJ1-6
v_call: TRBV7-9
clone_size: many
cdr3_nt: TGTGCCAGCAGCTTAGCGCGAAGGGATTCACCCCTCCACTTT
cdr3_aa: CASSLARRDSPLHF

d_call: -
j_call: TRBJ2-3
v_call: TRBV20-1
clone_size: many
cdr3_nt: TGTAGTGGTCGGGGGGCGGCCACAGATACGCAGTATTTT
cdr3_aa: CSGRGAATDTQYF

d_call: -
j_call: TRBJ2-7
v_call: TRBV7-4
clone_size: -
cdr3_nt: TGTGCCAGCAGCTTGGAGGAAGACTCCTACGAGCAGTACTTC
cdr3_aa: CASSLEEDSYEQYF

d_call: -
j_call: TRBJ1-2
v_call: TRBV5-6
clone_size: -
cdr3_nt: TGTGCCAGCAGCTGGGTCTGGGAAAGACCCTCATCTAACTATGGCTACACCTTC
cdr3_aa: CASSWVWERPSSNYGYTF

d_call: -
j_call: TRBJ2-7
v_call: TRBV28
clone_size: many
cdr3_nt: TGTGCCAGCAGCTTAGATGGCTACGAGCAGTACTTC
cdr3_aa: CASSLDGYEQYF

d_call: -
j_call: TRBJ1-2
v_call: TRBV12-3/TRBV12-4
clone_size: many
cdr3_nt: TGTGCCAGCAGACCCAATGGGGGGAACTATGGCTACACCTTC
cdr3_aa: CASRPNGGNYGYTF

d_call: -
j_call: TRBJ1-1
v_call: TRBV10-3
clone_size: -
cdr3_nt: TGTGCCATCAGTGAGCGGGGAGGGAACACTGAAGCTTTCTTT
cdr3_aa: CAISERGGNTEAFF

d_call: -
j_call: TRBJ1-2
v_call: TRBV7-2
clone_size: many
cdr3_nt: TGTGCCAGCAGCTTCGTTGGGACTAACTATGGCTACACCTTC
cdr3_aa: CASSFVGTNYGYTF

d_call: TRBD2
j_call: TRBJ2-1
v_call: TRBV12-3/TRBV12-4
clone_size: many
cdr3_nt: TGTGCCAGCAGCTTTGGACTAGCGGGGGGCAATGAGCAGTTCTTC
cdr3_aa: CASSFGLAGGNEQFF

d_call: -
j_call: TRBJ2-5
v_call: TRBV27
clone_size: -
cdr3_nt: TGTGCCAGCAGGAGGTTACAGGGACCCCAAGAGACCCAGTACTTC
cdr3_aa: CASRRLQGPQETQYF

d_call: -
j_call: TRBJ1-5
v_call: TRBV20-1
clone_size: once
cdr3_nt: TGCAGTGCTAGGCGGGGGGCCTATAGGGTAGCAAATCAGCCCCAGCATTTT
cdr3_aa: CSARRGAYRVANQPQHF

d_call: TRBD1
j_call: TRBJ2-2
v_call: TRBV7-8
clone_size: many
cdr3_nt: TGTGCCAGCAGCCCCCAGACAGGGAAATTAACCGGGGAGCTGTTTTTT
cdr3_aa: CASSPQTGKLTGELFF

d_call: -
j_call: TRBJ2-7
v_call: TRBV2
clone_size: few
cdr3_nt: TGTGCCAGCAGTGATTGGGGCTACGAGCAGTACTTC
cdr3_aa: CASSDWGYEQYF

d_call: -
j_call: TRBJ1-6
v_call: TRBV20-1
clone_size: -
cdr3_nt: TGCAGTGCCCTTACAGGGACGGTGGGGTATTATAATTCACCCCTCCACTTT
cdr3_aa: CSALTGTVGYYNSPLHF

d_call: -
j_call: TRBJ2-4
v_call: TRBV7-8
clone_size: many
cdr3_nt: TGTGCCAGCAGCTTCCGGGGCGACATTCAGTACTTC
cdr3_aa: CASSFRGDIQYF

d_call: -
j_call: TRBJ1-4
v_call: TRBV5-6
clone_size: many
cdr3_nt: TGTGCCAGCAGCTTAAAACCTGCAACTAATGAAAAACTGTTTTTT
cdr3_aa: CASSLKPATNEKLFF

d_call: TRBD1
j_call: TRBJ1-1
v_call: TRBV6-5
clone_size: -
cdr3_nt: TGTGCCAGCAGTCGGACAGGGGTTCGTTCTGACACTGAAGCTTTCTTT
cdr3_aa: CASSRTGVRSDTEAFF

d_call: TRBD1
j_call: TRBJ2-1
v_call: TRBV7-2
clone_size: many
cdr3_nt: TGTGCCAGCAGCCCCTTCCGGGACAGGGTCTACAATGAGCAGTTCTTC
cdr3_aa: CASSPFRDRVYNEQFF

d_call: -
j_call: TRBJ2-7
v_call: TRBV18
clone_size: few
cdr3_nt: TGTGCCAGCTCACCAGGGACCCGGCGTCTCGAGCAGTACTTC
cdr3_aa: CASSPGTRRLEQYF

d_call: TRBD1
j_call: TRBJ1-4
v_call: TRBV12-3/TRBV12-4
clone_size: many
cdr3_nt: TGTGCCAGCAGCTCGCGGACAGGCGTGAATGAAAAACTGTTTTTT
cdr3_aa: CASSSRTGVNEKLFF

d_call: TRBD1
j_call: TRBJ2-2
v_call: TRBV7-2
clone_size: -
cdr3_nt: TGTGCCAGCATCCGTTCCGGGACAGGGGACACCGGGGAGCTGTTTTTT
cdr3_aa: CASIRSGTGDTGELFF

d_call: -
j_call: TRBJ2-7
v_call: TRBV6-5
clone_size: few
cdr3_nt: TGTGCCAGCAGCCTCCGCGGGGCTGACGAGCAGTACTTC
cdr3_aa: CASSLRGADEQYF

d_call: -
j_call: TRBJ1-5
v_call: TRBV28
clone_size: -
cdr3_nt: TGTGCCAGCCAAGGGGGGTCTCAGCCCCAGCATTTT
cdr3_aa: CASQGGSQPQHF

d_call: TRBD1
j_call: TRBJ1-2
v_call: TRBV6-6
clone_size: -
cdr3_nt: TGTGCCAGCAGTGATCCGGGACAGGGGGCGGGAGGCTACACCTTC
cdr3_aa: CASSDPGQGAGGYTF

d_call: TRBD1
j_call: TRBJ2-7
v_call: TRBV7-2
clone_size: many
cdr3_nt: TGTGCCAGCAGCTTCGACAGGGACTACGAGCAGTACTTC
cdr3_aa: CASSFDRDYEQYF

d_call: -
j_call: TRBJ2-3
v_call: TRBV2
clone_size: -
cdr3_nt: TGTGCCAGCAGTGAAGCAATCGGTGGGCGTGGCACAGATACGCAGTATTTT
cdr3_aa: CASSEAIGGRGTDTQYF

d_call: TRBD2
j_call: TRBJ2-1
v_call: TRBV20-1
clone_size: -
cdr3_nt: TGCAGTGCTAGACTAGCGGGGGGGCCCAACAATGAGCAGTTCTTC
cdr3_aa: CSARLAGGPNNEQFF

d_call: TRBD1
j_call: TRBJ1-3
v_call: TRBV7-6
clone_size: -
cdr3_nt: TGTGCTAGCAGCTTATCCGCAGGGGGTGGAAACTCCATATATTTT
cdr3_aa: CASSLSAGGGNSIYF

d_call: -
j_call: TRBJ2-7
v_call: TRBV2
clone_size: -
cdr3_nt: TGTGCCAGCAGTCGCCCGGTCCGAGGGTCCTACGAGCAGTACTTC
cdr3_aa: CASSRPVRGSYEQYF

d_call: TRBD1
j_call: TRBJ1-5
v_call: TRBV20-1
clone_size: -
cdr3_nt: TGCAGTGCTAGATCTCCCGGGACAGGGCTTATCGCGCCCCAGCATTTT
cdr3_aa: CSARSPGTGLIAPQHF

d_call: -
j_call: TRBJ2-1
v_call: TRBV12-3/TRBV12-4
clone_size: many
cdr3_nt: TGTGCCAGCAGCCTTAGCGGTTCCTACAATGAGCAGTTCTTC
cdr3_aa: CASSLSGSYNEQFF

d_call: -
j_call: TRBJ2-2
v_call: TRBV12-3/TRBV12-4
clone_size: many
cdr3_nt: TGTGCCAGCAGTCAAACAGGGTCGGGGGAGCTGTTTTTT
cdr3_aa: CASSQTGSGELFF

d_call: -
j_call: TRBJ2-1
v_call: TRBV7-6
clone_size: many
cdr3_nt: TGTGCCAGCAGCTTATCCGGTTTTACTGAGCAGTTCTTC
cdr3_aa: CASSLSGFTEQFF

d_call: -
j_call: TRBJ1-1
v_call: TRBV19
clone_size: few
cdr3_nt: TGTGCCAGTAAACAGGGTGTGAACACTGAAGCTTTCTTT
cdr3_aa: CASKQGVNTEAFF

d_call: TRBD1
j_call: TRBJ2-3
v_call: TRBV5-4
clone_size: many
cdr3_nt: TGTGCCAGCAGTTCCCTTGACAGGGTGATAGTCACAGATACGCAGTATTTT
cdr3_aa: CASSSLDRVIVTDTQYF

d_call: -
j_call: TRBJ1-1
v_call: TRBV7-2
clone_size: many
cdr3_nt: TGTGCCAGCAGACTTGATGGCAGGGGATCCGGTGAAGCTTTCTTT
cdr3_aa: CASRLDGRGSGEAFF

d_call: -
j_call: TRBJ2-1
v_call: TRBV3-1
clone_size: many
cdr3_nt: TGTGCCAGCAGCCAGGGGTCCTACAATGAGCAGTTCTTC
cdr3_aa: CASSQGSYNEQFF

d_call: -
j_call: TRBJ2-1
v_call: TRBV24-1
clone_size: many
cdr3_nt: TGTGCCACCGCGGTAGACAATGAGCAGTTCTTC
cdr3_aa: CATAVDNEQFF

d_call: TRBD2
j_call: TRBJ2-7
v_call: TRBV7-2
clone_size: -
cdr3_nt: TGTGCCAGCTTAGCCCCAGCGGGGGGACTCTACGAGCAGTACTTC
cdr3_aa: CASLAPAGGLYEQYF

d_call: TRBD1
j_call: TRBJ1-1
v_call: TRBV7-9
clone_size: many
cdr3_nt: TGTGCCAGCAGCTTAGGTCAGGGGGCTATGAACACTGAAGCTTTCTTT
cdr3_aa: CASSLGQGAMNTEAFF

d_call: TRBD1
j_call: TRBJ2-7
v_call: TRBV19
clone_size: -
cdr3_nt: TGTGCCACTAGTAGGACATCAAGACAGGGTACATACGAGCAGTACTTC
cdr3_aa: CATSRTSRQGTYEQYF

d_call: -
j_call: TRBJ2-1
v_call: TRBV6-6
clone_size: many
cdr3_nt: TGTGCCAGCAGTTACTCCCGGGACTCTGACAATGAGCAGTTCTTC
cdr3_aa: CASSYSRDSDNEQFF

d_call: -
j_call: TRBJ1-1
v_call: TRBV5-6
clone_size: few
cdr3_nt: TGTGCCAGCAGCTTGTGGGGCAGGAGGGAAGCTTTCTTT
cdr3_aa: CASSLWGRREAFF

d_call: -
j_call: TRBJ2-2
v_call: TRBV7-2
clone_size: many
cdr3_nt: TGTGCCAGCAGCTTAGAACAGGGCGGGGAGCTGTTTTTT
cdr3_aa: CASSLEQGGELFF

d_call: -
j_call: TRBJ1-6
v_call: TRBV19
clone_size: few
cdr3_nt: TGTGCCAGTATGGGAGGACGGCGTAGCTCCTATAATTCACCCCTCCACTTT
cdr3_aa: CASMGGRRSSYNSPLHF

d_call: TRBD1
j_call: TRBJ2-1
v_call: TRBV5-1
clone_size: once
cdr3_nt: TGCGCCAGCAGTGGTACCGGGACAGAGGCCGCAATTTTCTACAATGAGCAGTTCTTC
cdr3_aa: CASSGTGTEAAIFYNEQFF

d_call: -
j_call: TRBJ1-1
v_call: TRBV20-1
clone_size: -
cdr3_nt: TGCAGTGCTAGGGTGCCCTTGAACACTGAAGCTTTCTTT
cdr3_aa: CSARVPLNTEAFF

d_call: -
j_call: TRBJ2-3
v_call: TRBV7-2
clone_size: many
cdr3_nt: TGTGCCAGCAGTAGGCAAGATACGCAGTATTTT
cdr3_aa: CASSRQDTQYF

d_call: -
j_call: TRBJ1-1
v_call: TRBV11-3
clone_size: few
cdr3_nt: TGTGCCAGCAGCTGGGAAACGGACGGGAACACTGAAGCTTTCTTT
cdr3_aa: CASSWETDGNTEAFF